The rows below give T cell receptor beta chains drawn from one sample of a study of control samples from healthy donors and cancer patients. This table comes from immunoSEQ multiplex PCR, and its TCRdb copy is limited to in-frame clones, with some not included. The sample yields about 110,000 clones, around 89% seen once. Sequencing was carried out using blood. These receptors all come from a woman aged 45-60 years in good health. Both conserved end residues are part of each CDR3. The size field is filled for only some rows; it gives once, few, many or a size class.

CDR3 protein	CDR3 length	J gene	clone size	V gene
CASSLRGPNPYNEQFF	16	TRBJ2-1	NA	TRBV11-2
CASSQDHRNYGYTF	14	TRBJ1-2	NA	TRBV3-1/TRBV3-2
CASSDRAGSKNIQYF	15	TRBJ2-4	NA	TRBV10-2
CASSPYAPNTEAFF	14	TRBJ1-1	NA	TRBV27
CASRAGETYNEQFF	14	TRBJ2-1	NA	TRBV5-1
CASSPGSGGYNEQFF	15	TRBJ2-1	NA	TRBV18
CASSLTPGGINTGELFF	17	TRBJ2-2	NA	TRBV4-1
CATSDPRDRLNNEQFF	16	TRBJ2-1	once	TRBV24-1
CASSLPGYGYTF	12	TRBJ1-2	NA	TRBV7-3
CASSYSGVLNEKLFF	15	TRBJ1-4	once	TRBV6-5
CASSSGQPYEQYF	13	TRBJ2-7	NA	TRBV6-5
CASSEAGHLYEQYF	14	TRBJ2-7	NA	TRBV6-1
CASSLWAAEAFF	12	TRBJ1-1	NA	TRBV12-3/TRBV12-4
CASSQRPNEETQYF	14	TRBJ2-5	NA	TRBV4-1
CASSPRTGKADTQYF	15	TRBJ2-3	NA	TRBV7-8
CASSQTGRNSPLHF	14	TRBJ1-6	NA	TRBV6-5
CASSFDRGRTEAFF	14	TRBJ1-1	NA	TRBV11-2
CASSQVLPKAGGPRDNEQFF	20	TRBJ2-1	once	TRBV4-1
CASSETTDRAHGYTF	15	TRBJ1-2	few	TRBV2
CASKGGNNQPQHF	13	TRBJ1-5	few	TRBV7-9
CASSPLAGPRQEQYF	15	TRBJ2-7	NA	TRBV10-1
CASSLQGVGVAFF	13	TRBJ1-1	NA	TRBV12-3/TRBV12-4
CASSFPGRPDTQYF	14	TRBJ2-3	NA	TRBV5-5
CASSQRAETQYF	12	TRBJ2-5	NA	TRBV3-1/TRBV3-2
CASSSSRGSTEAFF	14	TRBJ1-1	NA	TRBV6-5
CASSLSASRTDTQYF	15	TRBJ2-3	NA	TRBV7-2
CASSFGDRGPWEQYF	15	TRBJ2-7	few	TRBV7-2
CASSTSGGANTQYF	14	TRBJ2-3	once	TRBV27
CASRFIRGEQFF	12	TRBJ2-1	NA	TRBV2